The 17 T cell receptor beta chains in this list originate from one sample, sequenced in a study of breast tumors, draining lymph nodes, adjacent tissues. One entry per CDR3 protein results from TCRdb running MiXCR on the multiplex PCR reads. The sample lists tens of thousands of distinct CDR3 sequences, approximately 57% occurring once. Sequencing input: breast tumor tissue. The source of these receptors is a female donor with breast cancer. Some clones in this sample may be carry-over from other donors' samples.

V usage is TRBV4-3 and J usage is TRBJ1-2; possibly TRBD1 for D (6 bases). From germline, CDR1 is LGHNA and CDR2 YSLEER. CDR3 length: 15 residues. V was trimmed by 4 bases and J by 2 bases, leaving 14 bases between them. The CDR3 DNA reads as TGCGCCAGCAGCCTGGCATCTAGGGGGAACTATGGCTACACCTTC. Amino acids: CASSLASRGNYGYTF.

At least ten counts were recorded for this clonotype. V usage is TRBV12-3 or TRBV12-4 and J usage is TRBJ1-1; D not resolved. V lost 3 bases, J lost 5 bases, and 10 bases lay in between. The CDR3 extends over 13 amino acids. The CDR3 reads CASSLEGGTEAFF. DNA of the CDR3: TGTGCCAGCAGTTTGGAGGGAGGGACTGAAGCTTTCTTT.

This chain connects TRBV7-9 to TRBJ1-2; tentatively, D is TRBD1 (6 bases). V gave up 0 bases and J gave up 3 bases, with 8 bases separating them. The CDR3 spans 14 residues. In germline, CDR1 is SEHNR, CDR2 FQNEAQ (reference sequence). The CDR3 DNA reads TGTGCCAGCAGCTTAGCTGCAGGGGACTATGGCTACACCTTC. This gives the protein CASSLAAGDYGYTF.

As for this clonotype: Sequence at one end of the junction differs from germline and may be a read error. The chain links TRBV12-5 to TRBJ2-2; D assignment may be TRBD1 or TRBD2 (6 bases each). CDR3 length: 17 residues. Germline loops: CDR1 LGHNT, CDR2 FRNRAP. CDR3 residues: CASGFTSRGLNTGELFF. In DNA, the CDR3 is TGTGCCAGTGGTTTCACATCCAGGGGACTGAACACCGGGGAGCTGTTTTTT.

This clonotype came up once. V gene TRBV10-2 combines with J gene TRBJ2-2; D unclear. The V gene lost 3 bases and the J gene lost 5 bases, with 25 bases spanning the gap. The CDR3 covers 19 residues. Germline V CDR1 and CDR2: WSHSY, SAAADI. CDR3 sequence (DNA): TGCGCCAGCAGTGAACCTTCCTTGAGACTGAGGTCAAGGACCGGGGAGCTGTTTTTT. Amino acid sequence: CASSEPSLRLRSRTGELFF.

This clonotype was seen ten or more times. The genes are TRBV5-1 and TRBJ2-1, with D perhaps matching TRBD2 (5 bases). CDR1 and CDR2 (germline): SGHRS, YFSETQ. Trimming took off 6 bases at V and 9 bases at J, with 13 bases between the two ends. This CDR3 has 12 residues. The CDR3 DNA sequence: TGCGCCAGCACCCCTAAGGCGGGTGAGCAGTTCTTC. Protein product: CASTPKAGEQFF.

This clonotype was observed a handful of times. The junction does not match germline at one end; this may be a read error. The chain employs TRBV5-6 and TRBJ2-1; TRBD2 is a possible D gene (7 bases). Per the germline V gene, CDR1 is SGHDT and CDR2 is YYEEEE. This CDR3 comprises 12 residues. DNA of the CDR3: TGTGCCGGCAGCAAAGGGGGGGATGAGCAGTTCTTC. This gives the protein CAGSKGGDEQFF.

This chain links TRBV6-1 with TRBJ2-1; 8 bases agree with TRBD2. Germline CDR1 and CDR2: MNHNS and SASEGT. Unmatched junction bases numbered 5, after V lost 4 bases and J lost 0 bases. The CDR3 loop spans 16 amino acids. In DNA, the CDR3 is TGTGCCAGCAGTGTCTTAGCGGGATCCTCCTACAATGAGCAGTTCTTC. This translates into CASSVLAGSSYNEQFF.

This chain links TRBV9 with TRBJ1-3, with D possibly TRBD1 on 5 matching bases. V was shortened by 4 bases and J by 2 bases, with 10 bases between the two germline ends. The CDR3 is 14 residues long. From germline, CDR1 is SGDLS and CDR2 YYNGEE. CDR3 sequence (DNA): TGTGCCAGCAGCCTTCAGGGTACTGGAAACACCATATATTTT. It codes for CASSLQGTGNTIYF.

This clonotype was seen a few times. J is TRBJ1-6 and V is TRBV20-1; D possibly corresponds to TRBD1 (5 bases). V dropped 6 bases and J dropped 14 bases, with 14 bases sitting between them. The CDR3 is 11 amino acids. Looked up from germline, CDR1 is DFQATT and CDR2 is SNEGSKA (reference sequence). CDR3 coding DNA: TGCAGTGCCTTGGGGCACGCGGCCCTCCACTTT. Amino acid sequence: CSALGHAALHF.

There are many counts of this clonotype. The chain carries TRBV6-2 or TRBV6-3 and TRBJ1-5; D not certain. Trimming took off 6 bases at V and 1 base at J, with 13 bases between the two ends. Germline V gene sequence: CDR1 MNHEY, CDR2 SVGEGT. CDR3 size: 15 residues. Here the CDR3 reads CASRPDRTSNQPQHF. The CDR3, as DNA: TGTGCCAGCAGACCCGACCGGACCAGCAATCAGCCCCAGCATTTT.

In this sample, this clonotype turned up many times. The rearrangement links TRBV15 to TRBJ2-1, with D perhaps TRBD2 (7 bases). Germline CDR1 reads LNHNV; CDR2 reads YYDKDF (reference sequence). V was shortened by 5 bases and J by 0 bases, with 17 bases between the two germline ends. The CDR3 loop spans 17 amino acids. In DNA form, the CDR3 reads TGTGCCACCAGCCGAGGGGGGGTTTCGAGCTCCTACAATGAGCAGTTCTTC. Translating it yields CATSRGGVSSSYNEQFF.

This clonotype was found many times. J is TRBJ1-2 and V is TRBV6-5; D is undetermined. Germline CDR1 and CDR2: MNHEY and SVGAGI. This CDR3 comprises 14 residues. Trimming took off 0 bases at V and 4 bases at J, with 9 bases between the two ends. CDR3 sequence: CASSYSWGGYGYTF. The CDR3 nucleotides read TGTGCCAGCAGTTACTCTTGGGGAGGCTATGGCTACACCTTC.

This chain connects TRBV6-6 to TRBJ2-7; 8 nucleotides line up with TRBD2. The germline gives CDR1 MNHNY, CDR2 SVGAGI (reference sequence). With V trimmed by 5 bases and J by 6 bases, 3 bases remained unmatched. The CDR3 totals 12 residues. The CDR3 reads CASSRGGCEQYV. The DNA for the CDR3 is TGTGCCAGCAGTCGGGGGGGCTGCGAGCAGTACGTC.

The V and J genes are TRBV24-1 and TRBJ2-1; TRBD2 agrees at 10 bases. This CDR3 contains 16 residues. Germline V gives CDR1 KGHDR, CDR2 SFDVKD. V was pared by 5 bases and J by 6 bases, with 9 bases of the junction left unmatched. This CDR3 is CATSAPLAGDRNEQFF. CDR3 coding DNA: TGTGCCACCAGTGCTCCTCTAGCGGGAGATCGCAATGAGCAGTTCTTC.

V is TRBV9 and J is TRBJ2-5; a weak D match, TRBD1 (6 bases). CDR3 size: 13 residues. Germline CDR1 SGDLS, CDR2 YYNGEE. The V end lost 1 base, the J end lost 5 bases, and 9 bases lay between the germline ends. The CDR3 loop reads CASSVRDMETQYF. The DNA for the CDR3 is TGTGCCAGCAGCGTAAGGGACATGGAGACCCAGTACTTC. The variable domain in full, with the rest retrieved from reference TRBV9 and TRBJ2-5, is DSGVTQTPKHLITATGQRVTLRCSPRSGDLSVYWYQQSLDQGLQFLIQYYNGEERAKGNILERFSAQQFPDLHSELNLSSLELGDSALYFCASSVRDMETQYFGPGTRLLVL.

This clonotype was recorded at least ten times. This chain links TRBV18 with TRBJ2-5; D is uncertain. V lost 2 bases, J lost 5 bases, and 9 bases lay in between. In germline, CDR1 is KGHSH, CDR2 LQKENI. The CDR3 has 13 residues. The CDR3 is CASSPVVGETQYF. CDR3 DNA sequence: TGTGCCAGCTCACCAGTAGTTGGCGAGACCCAGTACTTC.